This T cell receptor beta chain was obtained from a study of T cells after yellow fever vaccination. This clonotype was counted at least ten times. The V and J ends lost 4 bases and 5 bases, in that order; junction bases with no gene match: 12. The CDR3 is 16 amino acids. The germline gives CDR1 SGHDN, CDR2 FVKESK. TCRdb used MiXCR to reprocess the 5' RACE reads, holding one entry per CDR3 protein. The table shows 620,000 or so distinct CDR3 sequences, with 9% to 15% occurring only once. The chain is built from TRBV14 and TRBJ2-3; 7 positions agree with TRBD2. Sequencing used PBMCs, obtained on the day of the yellow fever booster vaccination. This sequence was found in a man aged 25-45 years who received the YFV17D yellow fever vaccine. Written as DNA, the CDR3 is TGTGCCAGCAGCCCCTTTGGCCAAGCGGGAAAAGATACGCAGTATTTT. It yields the protein CASSPFGQAGKDTQYF.